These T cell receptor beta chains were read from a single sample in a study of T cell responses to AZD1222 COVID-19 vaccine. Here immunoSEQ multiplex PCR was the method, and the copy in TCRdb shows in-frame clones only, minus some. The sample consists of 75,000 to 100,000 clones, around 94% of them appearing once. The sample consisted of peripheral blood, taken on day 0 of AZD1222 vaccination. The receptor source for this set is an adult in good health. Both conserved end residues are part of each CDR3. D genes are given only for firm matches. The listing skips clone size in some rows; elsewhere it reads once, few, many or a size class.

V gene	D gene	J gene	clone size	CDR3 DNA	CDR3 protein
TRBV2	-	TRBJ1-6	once	TGTGCCAGCAGTGGCAGGGACTCCTATAATTCACCCCTCCACTTT	CASSGRDSYNSPLHF
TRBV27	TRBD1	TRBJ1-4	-	TGTGCCAGCAGTCCCGGGACAGGCGCAACTAATGAAAAACTGTTTTTT	CASSPGTGATNEKLFF
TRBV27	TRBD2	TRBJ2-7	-	TGTGCCAGCAGTTTTTTCAGCGGGAGTTCCGAGCAGTACTTC	CASSFFSGSSEQYF
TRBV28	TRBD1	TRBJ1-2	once	TGTGCCAGCAGTTTACCGGGACAGGGCTACGCTAACTATGGCTACACCTTC	CASSLPGQGYANYGYTF
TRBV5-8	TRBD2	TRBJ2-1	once	TGTGCCAGCAGCCACCACAGGGTATTGGTGGGACTAGCAAACAATGAGCAGTTCTTC	CASSHHRVLVGLANNEQFF
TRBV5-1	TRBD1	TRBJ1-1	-	TGCGCCAGCAGCCTTCCTGGACAGGGCGGAGGCACTGAAGCTTTCTTT	CASSLPGQGGGTEAFF
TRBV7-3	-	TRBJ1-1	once	TGTGCCAGCAGCTTAACCCGGCAGGCGGAGGCTTTCTTT	CASSLTRQAEAFF
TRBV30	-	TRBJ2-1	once	TGTGCCTGGGCCCTGGCGGGAAGCTCCTACAATGAGCAGTTCTTC	CAWALAGSSYNEQFF
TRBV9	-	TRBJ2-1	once	TGTGCCAGCACTAGAGGACGCTCCTACAATGAGCAGTTCTTC	CASTRGRSYNEQFF
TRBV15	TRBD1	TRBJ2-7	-	TGTGCCACCAGCAGAGGTCTTGGACAGGGGGCTGTCGAGCAGTACTTC	CATSRGLGQGAVEQYF
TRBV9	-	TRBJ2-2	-	TGTGCCAGCAGCCCCCGTCCCACCGGGGAGCTGTTTTTT	CASSPRPTGELFF
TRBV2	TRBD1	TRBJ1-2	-	TGTGCCGGTGGACAGGGAAAATATGGCTACACCTTC	CAGGQGKYGYTF
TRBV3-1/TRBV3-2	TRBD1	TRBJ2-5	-	TGTGCCAGCAGCCTGGGACAGGGGGCTTTGGAGACCCAGTACTTC	CASSLGQGALETQYF
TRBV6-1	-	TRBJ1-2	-	TGTGCCAGCAGTGATTTAGGATTCGATAACTATGGCTACACCTTC	CASSDLGFDNYGYTF
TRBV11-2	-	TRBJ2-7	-	TGTGCCAGCAGCAGACCGGGGGATGGCTCCTACGAGCAGTACTTC	CASSRPGDGSYEQYF
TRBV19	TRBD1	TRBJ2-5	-	TGTGCCAGTAGTATAAACCACGGACAGGGGCGCGGAGAGACCCAGTACTTC	CASSINHGQGRGETQYF
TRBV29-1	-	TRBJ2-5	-	TGCAGCGCGGAGCGATTAGCGGTCCCTCAAGAGACCCAGTACTTC	CSAERLAVPQETQYF
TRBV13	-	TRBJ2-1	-	TGTGCCAGCAGCCTTACCGGGACATCCCTTTCCCACAATGAGCAGTTCTTC	CASSLTGTSLSHNEQFF
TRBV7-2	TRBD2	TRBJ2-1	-	TGTGCCAGCAGCCCTGGACTAGCCTACAATGAGCAGTTCTTC	CASSPGLAYNEQFF
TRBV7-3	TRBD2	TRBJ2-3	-	TGTGCCAGCAGTTATCCCGGGACTAAAGGCACAGATACGCAGTATTTT	CASSYPGTKGTDTQYF
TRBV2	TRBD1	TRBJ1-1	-	TGTGCCAGCACCTCTCAGGGGGGCACTGAAGCTTTCTTT	CASTSQGGTEAFF
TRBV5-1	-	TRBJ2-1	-	TGCGCCAGCAGCTTGGGACCGGGACTCCAGAGCTCCTACAATGAGCAGTTCTTC	CASSLGPGLQSSYNEQFF
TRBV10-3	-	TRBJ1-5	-	TGTGCCATCAGTGATGGGGGACTCCAGCCCCAGCATTTT	CAISDGGLQPQHF
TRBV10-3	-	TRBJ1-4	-	TGTGCCATCAGTGATTCCGGGACCGAATCGATAGAAAAACTGTTTTTT	CAISDSGTESIEKLFF
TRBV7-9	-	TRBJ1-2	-	TGTGCCAGCAGCTCAGGACAGAGTAACTATGGCTACACCTTC	CASSSGQSNYGYTF
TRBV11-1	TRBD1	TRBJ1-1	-	TGTGCCAGCAGCTTAGCCCCGGGACAGGGAACCGAAAAGGCTTTCTTT	CASSLAPGQGTEKAFF
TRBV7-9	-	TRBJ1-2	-	TGTGCCAGCAGCCCCGAGGGGGTCGAAGGCTACACCTTC	CASSPEGVEGYTF
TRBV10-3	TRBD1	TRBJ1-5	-	TGTGCCATCAGTGAGTCATCAGGGGGCAATGGTCAGCCCCAGCATTTT	CAISESSGGNGQPQHF
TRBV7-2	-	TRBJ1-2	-	TGTGCCAGCAGCTTAGGGGTTGGTAGGGGGGCAAACTATGGCTACACCTTC	CASSLGVGRGANYGYTF
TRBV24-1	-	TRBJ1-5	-	TGTGCCACCAGTGGGTCCAGGGGATATAGCAATCAGCCCCAGCATTTT	CATSGSRGYSNQPQHF